This entry lists 23 T cell receptor beta chains sequenced from one sample in a study of T-cell reconstitution after alpha-beta-depleted transplantation in children. The TCRbeta library incorporated unique molecular identifiers. One entry per CDR3 protein results from TCRdb running MiXCR on the PCR reads. The sample holds roughly 400,000 distinct CDR3 sequences, roughly 21% seen once. The sequenced sample was PBMCs from the stem cell graft donor, obtained from the stem cell graft. These receptors all come from a human donor who donated a stem cell graft to a child with acute myeloid leukemia.

The chain links TRBV28 to TRBJ2-7; D is perhaps TRBD1 or TRBD2 (5 bases each). The CDR3 runs 15 residues. The germline CDR1 and CDR2 sequences are MDHEN and SYDVKM. V was pared by 6 bases and J by 2 bases, with 17 bases between. CDR3 sequence reads: CASRTPGPATYEQYF. The CDR3, as DNA: TGTGCCAGCAGGACCCCGGGACCCGCGACCTACGAGCAGTACTTC.

The rearrangement links TRBV5-1 to TRBJ2-7; a weak D match, TRBD1 (5 bases). Trimming pared 1 base from V and 4 bases from J, leaving 15 bases between. This CDR3 contains 15 residues. Germline CDR1 is SGHRS and CDR2 is YFSETQ. CDR3 region: CASSLSVGRTYEQYF. The CDR3 nucleotides are TGCGCCAGCAGCTTGAGTGTGGGGCGTACGTACGAGCAGTACTTC.

About this clonotype: A much larger clone lies a single base off, so this may be a read error. The chain uses TRBV29-1 and TRBJ2-1; maybe TRBD1 (5 bases). CDR1 and CDR2 from the germline V gene are SQVTM and ANQGSEA. The CDR3 runs 11 residues. V was shortened by 3 bases and J by 11 bases, with 11 bases between the two germline ends. The CDR3: CSVDVGDQQFF. CDR3 bases: TGCAGCGTTGATGTAGGGGATCAGCAGTTCTTC.

This clonotype has just a few counts. The chain recombines TRBV7-9 with TRBJ2-1, with TRBD2 matching 8 bases. Germline CDR1 and CDR2: SEHNR and FQNEAQ (reference sequence). The V segment lost 1 base and the J segment 7 bases; nucleotides outside the gene matches: 3. This CDR3 is built from 14 residues. CDR3 in amino acids: CASSLVPSGNEQFF. The CDR3 bases are TGTGCCAGCAGCTTAGTACCTAGCGGGAATGAGCAGTTCTTC.

The gene calls are TRBV10-3 and TRBJ2-1; 8 bases line up with TRBD2. The ends lost 0 bases at V and 7 bases at J; junction bases unmatched: 23. This CDR3 has 21 residues. Germline CDR1 reads ENHRY; CDR2 reads SYGVKD. The CDR3 region is CAISESTSGEQRRGWSNEQFF. DNA of the CDR3: TGTGCCATCAGTGAGTCCACTAGCGGAGAACAAAGGAGGGGGTGGTCGAATGAGCAGTTCTTC.

This clonotype came up once. The J gene is TRBJ2-7, the V gene TRBV12-3 or TRBV12-4; 10 bases line up with TRBD2. The ends lost 6 bases at V and 4 bases at J; junction bases unmatched: 9. CDR3 length: 15 residues. CDR3 sequence (DNA): TGTGCCAGCAGGTCTTCTAGCGGGAGTAGTTACGAGCAGTACTTC. It specifies CASRSSSGSSYEQYF.

This chain joins TRBV20-1 and TRBJ1-5; TRBD1 is a possible D gene (5 bases). CDR1 DFQATT and CDR2 SNEGSKA come from the germline V gene (reference sequence). The length of the CDR3 is 15 residues. Between the trimmed V and J ends, which lost 3 bases and 6 bases, there was a span of 18 bases. This CDR3 is CSARDVKGHGQPQHF. Here the CDR3 DNA reads TGCAGTGCTAGGGATGTGAAGGGGCATGGTCAGCCCCAGCATTTT.

The chain recombines TRBV18 with TRBJ2-7, with a tentative D call TRBD1 (6 bases). The CDR3 length is 14 residues. Germline values: CDR1 KGHSH, CDR2 LQKENI. V lost 4 bases, J lost 3 bases, and 13 bases lay in between. CDR3 nucleotide sequence: TGTGCCAGCTCACAAGGAGGACAGTTCTACGAGCAGTACTTC. Residues: CASSQGGQFYEQYF.

The sample holds many counts of this clonotype. CDR3 amino acids: CAISAGATEAFF. The CDR3 DNA is TGTGCCATCAGTGCGGGGGCCACTGAAGCTTTCTTT. The rearrangement links TRBV10-3 to TRBJ1-1; maybe TRBD1 (6 bases). Germline CDR1 is ENHRY and CDR2 is SYGVKD. The CDR3 extends over 12 amino acids. V was clipped by 4 bases and J by 4 bases, with 7 bases between them.

In this sample, this clonotype turned up a few times. This rearrangement joins TRBV29-1 to TRBJ1-1; possibly TRBD1 for D (5 bases). This CDR3 is built from 12 residues. CDR1 is SQVTM and CDR2 is ANQGSEA in the germline V gene. V was trimmed by 3 bases and J by 5 bases, leaving 10 bases between them. CDR3 DNA sequence: TGCAGCGTTGAGAGTAGGGGTACTGAAGCTTTCTTT. It specifies CSVESRGTEAFF. Variable domain in full (rest from reference TRBV29-1 and TRBJ1-1): SAVISQKPSRDICQRGTSLTIQCQVDSQVTMMFWYRQQPGQSLTLIATANQGSEATYESGFVIDKFPISRPNLTFSTLTVSNMSPEDSSIYLCSVESRGTEAFFGQGTRLTVV.

This rearrangement joins TRBV12-3 or TRBV12-4 to TRBJ1-1; no clear D. CDR3 length: 13 residues. V gave up 6 bases and J gave up 1 base, with 9 bases separating them. CDR3 in DNA: TGTGCCAGCAGGGCCCAAGAGAACACTGAAGCTTTCTTT. Translation gives CASRAQENTEAFF.

The chain couples TRBV30 to TRBJ1-1; D is uncertain. Between the trimmed V and J ends, which lost 3 bases and 1 base, there was a span of 9 bases. The germline V gene has CDR1 GTSNPN and CDR2 SVGIG (reference sequence). The CDR3 has 13 residues. This chain's CDR3 is CAWRMSPNTEAFF. Written as DNA, the CDR3 is TGTGCCTGGAGAATGTCCCCGAACACTGAAGCTTTCTTT.

This clonotype was detected only a few times. In DNA, the CDR3 is TGCAGTGCAACCCCGGGGCAGGGGAATGAGCAGTTCTTC. Its translation is CSATPGQGNEQFF. This rearrangement joins TRBV20-1 to TRBJ2-1; TRBD1 is a possible D gene (6 bases). V was shortened by 6 bases and J by 7 bases, with 16 bases between the two germline ends. CDR1 is DFQATT, CDR2 SNEGSKA, per germline (reference sequence). This CDR3 comprises 13 residues.

The chain combines TRBV28 with TRBJ2-1, with 16 bases lining up with TRBD2. Germline V lookup: CDR1 MDHEN, CDR2 SYDVKM. J gave up 3 bases and V 5 bases, and 7 bases lay outside the gene matches. The CDR3 runs to 18 residues. DNA of the CDR3: TGTGCCAGCAGTGAGGGACTAGCGGGAGGGGAGTTCTACAATGAGCAGTTCTTC. Its protein product is CASSEGLAGGEFYNEQFF.

This clonotype has just a few counts. The chain is built from TRBV25-1 and TRBJ2-6; 7 positions agree with TRBD1. Germline V gene sequence: CDR1 MGHDK, CDR2 SYGVNS. V was clipped by 2 bases and J by 1 base; unmatched bases: 8. The CDR3 is 18 residues long. In DNA form, the CDR3 reads TGTGCCAGCAGTGAAGGGGACAGTCGTTTTTCTGGGGCCAACGTCCTGACTTTC. This encodes CASSEGDSRFSGANVLTF.

This clonotype was detected only a few times. The chain combines TRBV27 with TRBJ2-5, with D possibly matching TRBD2 (5 bases). Germline CDR1 is MNHEY and CDR2 is SMNVEV (reference sequence). This CDR3 spans 15 amino acids. Trimming removed 6 bases from V and 5 bases from J, with 19 bases in between. The CDR3 loop is CASSHGSLGGETQYF. In DNA, the CDR3 is TGTGCCAGCAGCCACGGTTCCCTTGGAGGCGAGACCCAGTACTTC.

This clonotype occurred a few times. This rearrangement joins TRBV28 to TRBJ2-7; no definite D call. Germline V gives CDR1 MDHEN, CDR2 SYDVKM. Trimming removed 8 bases at V and 2 bases at J, with 16 bases between. This CDR3 contains 14 residues. The CDR3 loop is CASPRVPETYEQYF. DNA for the CDR3: TGTGCCAGCCCCCGGGTCCCGGAAACCTACGAGCAGTACTTC.

The chain has TRBV6-2 or TRBV6-3 and TRBJ2-3; 10 nucleotides line up with TRBD2. The CDR3 consists of 16 residues. V lost 6 bases, J lost 7 bases, and 13 bases stayed unmatched. The germline V gene has CDR1 MNHEY and CDR2 SVGEGT. CDR3 bases: TGTGCCAGCAGCCCTATCCTAGCGGGAGAGTGGTATACGCAGTATTTT. Protein: CASSPILAGEWYTQYF.

In this sample, this clonotype turned up a few times. The chain uses TRBV12-3 or TRBV12-4 and TRBJ2-1; 11 bases fit TRBD2. The CDR3 is 16 residues long. V trimming: 3 bases; J trimming: 3 bases; junction bases outside the gene matches: 4. The CDR3 region has the DNA TGTGCCAGCAGTTTTCCGACTAGCGGGATCTACAATGAGCAGTTCTTC. Its protein is CASSFPTSGIYNEQFF.

This clonotype was seen a few times. The V call is TRBV15, the J call TRBJ1-5; the D is unclear. Germline lookup yields CDR1 LNHNV and CDR2 YYDKDF (reference sequence). Between the trimmed V and J ends, which lost 5 bases and 9 bases, there was a span of 11 bases. The CDR3 totals 12 residues. As DNA, the CDR3 is TGTGCCACCAGCCACCTTACGCTGCCCCAGCATTTT. Amino acid sequence: CATSHLTLPQHF.

This clonotype has a handful of counts. The chain employs TRBV20-1 and TRBJ2-2, with TRBD2 matching 7 bases. From germline, CDR1 is DFQATT and CDR2 SNEGSKA (reference sequence). The CDR3 runs to 15 residues. J was trimmed by 4 bases and V by 3 bases; bases with no gene match: 8. Here the CDR3 DNA reads TGCAGTGCTAGTCGCCTAGCGGAAAGCACCGGGGAGCTGTTTTTT. Amino acid sequence: CSASRLAESTGELFF.

This sequence joins TRBV20-1 and TRBJ2-3, with 12 bases that match TRBD2. V lost 0 bases, J lost 8 bases, and 6 bases stayed unmatched. Looked up from germline, CDR1 is DFQATT and CDR2 is SNEGSKA (reference sequence). The CDR3 spans 15 residues. Here the CDR3 DNA reads TGCAGTGCTAGAGATCGGGTACTAGCGGGAGGTACGCAGTATTTT. It translates to CSARDRVLAGGTQYF.

The chain employs TRBV5-1 and TRBJ2-1; 13 nucleotides agree with TRBD2. Per the germline V gene, CDR1 is SGHRS and CDR2 is YFSETQ. The CDR3 is made up of 20 amino acids. Trimming at V came to 0 bases and at J to 3 bases, leaving 12 bases not matched to a gene. The CDR3 spells CASSLGSGTSGILYYNEQFF. As DNA, the CDR3 is TGCGCCAGCAGCTTGGGGTCGGGGACTAGCGGGATCCTCTACTACAATGAGCAGTTCTTC.